Listed here are 5 T cell receptor beta chains from one sample, sequenced in a study of T-cell reconstitution after alpha-beta-depleted transplantation in children. The library targeted TCRbeta and was prepared with unique molecular identifiers. TCRdb reprocessed the PCR reads via MiXCR and lists one record per CDR3 protein. Of some 500,000 distinct CDR3 sequences in the sample, 30% to 35% were seen once. The material was PBMCs from the stem cell graft donor, obtained from the stem cell graft. These receptors originate from a human donor who donated a stem cell graft to a child with aplastic anemia.

This clonotype was recorded a few times. J is TRBJ2-2 and V is TRBV9, with D uncertain. Trimming shortened V by 3 bases and J by 5 bases, and 5 bases separated the two germline ends. CDR3 size: 12 residues. Germline V CDR1 and CDR2: SGDLS, YYNGEE. CDR3 coding DNA: TGTGCCAGCAGCGCGACGACCGGGGAGCTGTTTTTT. Residues: CASSATTGELFF.

This clonotype showed up just a few times. The J gene is TRBJ1-2, the V gene TRBV29-1, with D perhaps matching TRBD1 (6 bases). Germline loops: CDR1 SQVTM, CDR2 ANQGSEA. CDR3 length: 11 amino acids. Trimming left V 4 bases short and J 7 bases short, with 10 bases between. CDR3 region: CSVGQDGGYTF. Written as DNA, the CDR3 is TGCAGCGTTGGACAGGACGGTGGCTACACCTTC.

This clonotype was picked up a small number of times. DNA of the CDR3: TGCGCCAGCAGCTTGGCCTTACTAGGAGCCACCGGGGAGCTGTTTTTT. Its translation is CASSLALLGATGELFF. The genes are TRBV5-1 and TRBJ2-2, with D tentatively TRBD2 (5 bases). V lost 0 bases to trimming and J lost 4 bases, with 13 bases between them. This CDR3 comprises 16 residues. Per the germline V gene, CDR1 is SGHRS and CDR2 is YFSETQ.

The V call is TRBV12-3 or TRBV12-4, the J call TRBJ2-5; unclear D gene. Trimming stripped 5 bases from V and 4 bases from J, with 14 bases between. CDR3 length: 14 residues. The DNA for the CDR3 is TGTGCCAGCAGTCGGGCGAATCGTCGAGAGACCCAGTACTTC. Translating it yields CASSRANRRETQYF.

The chain employs TRBV3-1 and TRBJ1-4; D ambiguous. V was pared by 6 bases and J by 2 bases, with 13 bases between. The CDR3 is 15 residues long. Germline V CDR1 and CDR2: LGHDT, YNNKEL (reference sequence). CDR3 sequence: CASSRSYGTNEKLFF. In nucleotides, the CDR3 is TGTGCCAGCAGTCGTTCTTACGGCACTAATGAAAAACTGTTTTTT.